The rows below give T cell receptor beta chains drawn from one sample of a study of Ad26.COV2.S vaccination and SARS-CoV-2 variants. Profiled with immunoSEQ multiplex PCR; TCRdb holds only in-frame clones, not every one. The sample contains around 500,000 clones, roughly nine tenths of which appear only once. Material: peripheral blood, obtained in a trial of Ad26.COV2.S vaccine versus placebo. The receptors shown here come from a person aged 18-60 years who received the Ad26.COV2.S COVID-19 vaccine or a placebo. The CDR3 runs from the conserved cysteine through the conserved F or W. A D gene is named only where the DNA matches it firmly. Size values are once, few and many counts, or a class for expanded clones, and some rows have none.

J	size	V	D	CDR3	DNA
TRBJ1-4	once	TRBV11-2	.	CASSSGPAVNEKLFF	TGTGCCAGCAGCTCGGGACCTGCGGTGAATGAAAAACTGTTTTTT
TRBJ2-5	.	TRBV9	.	CASSVEGIQETQYF	TGTGCCAGCAGCGTAGAAGGAATCCAAGAGACCCAGTACTTC
TRBJ1-3	.	TRBV30	TRBD1	CAWGQGVGGNTIYF	TGTGCCTGGGGACAGGGAGTAGGAGGAAACACCATATATTTT
TRBJ1-1	.	TRBV29-1	TRBD1	CSVSRDSKNTEAFF	TGCAGCGTCTCCCGGGACAGTAAGAACACTGAAGCTTTCTTT
TRBJ1-1	.	TRBV7-9	TRBD1	CASSLAEGANTEAFF	TGTGCCAGCAGCTTAGCCGAGGGGGCTAACACTGAAGCTTTCTTT
TRBJ1-2	.	TRBV7-9	.	CASSSIGHGYTF	TGTGCCAGCAGCTCGATCGGACATGGCTACACCTTC
TRBJ2-1	.	TRBV7-6	TRBD2	CASSLAQGLAGFYNEQFF	TGTGCCAGCAGCTTAGCCCAGGGACTAGCGGGGTTTTACAATGAGCAGTTCTTC
TRBJ2-7	.	TRBV18	TRBD1	CASSPRTGSYEQYF	TGTGCCAGCTCACCCCGGACAGGCTCCTACGAGCAGTACTTC
TRBJ1-2	.	TRBV23-1	TRBD1	CASSHRGQGRNYGYTF	TGCGCCAGCAGTCACCGCGGACAGGGCCGAAACTATGGCTACACCTTC
TRBJ2-5	.	TRBV7-2	.	CASSLASWGKETQYF	TGTGCCAGCAGCTTAGCGTCTTGGGGAAAAGAGACCCAGTACTTC
TRBJ1-1	.	TRBV19	.	CASSRDTLNTEAFF	TGTGCCAGTAGTCGGGACACTCTGAACACTGAAGCTTTCTTT
TRBJ1-1	.	TRBV10-3	.	CAISEGRQDTEAFF	TGTGCCATCAGTGAGGGGAGACAGGACACTGAAGCTTTCTTT
TRBJ1-1	.	TRBV19	.	CASSIDAVRLPNTEAFF	TGTGCCAGTAGTATAGACGCCGTGAGGCTTCCGAACACTGAAGCTTTCTTT
TRBJ1-5	.	TRBV10-2	TRBD1	CASSADRVQPQHF	TGCGCCAGCAGTGCAGACAGGGTTCAGCCCCAGCATTTT
TRBJ2-3	once	TRBV7-9	.	CASSFDMAGYTDTQYF	TGTGCCAGCAGCTTTGATATGGCGGGATACACAGATACGCAGTATTTT
TRBJ1-1	.	TRBV6-5	TRBD1	CASSLDRVRGEAFF	TGTGCCAGCAGTTTGGACAGGGTAAGGGGTGAAGCTTTCTTT
TRBJ2-1	.	TRBV20-1	.	CSARSEVEQFF	TGCAGTGCTAGAAGTGAGGTTGAGCAGTTCTTC
TRBJ2-3	.	TRBV18	.	CASSPVSGSTDTQYF	TGTGCCAGCTCACCAGTAAGCGGTAGCACAGATACGCAGTATTTT